These 6 T cell receptor beta chains originate from one sample sequenced in a study of response to subunit inactivated influenza vaccine (dated by TCRdb to the late 2010s). Receptor amplification or capture employed RT-PCR. The reads were generated on an Illumina HiSeq 2500. The public reads were quality trimmed at Q25 with fastp and then assembled into clones with MiXCR by TCRdb, keeping productive beta chains. Every CDR3 protein is listed once, alongside the most common genes and DNA of its rows. The sample yields around 850,000 distinct CDR3 sequences; about 18% were counted once. Together, the top ten hold approximately 11% of the sample. This material consisted of PBMCs from blood, taken about 5 days after vaccination. The receptors here all came from a man aged 50 to 59 who received an inactivated influenza vaccine. Donor details come from another sample of the same person, matched by shared clones.

The rearrangement uses TRBV20-1 and TRBJ1-4; possibly TRBD1 for D (5 bases). Germline lookup yields CDR1 DFQATT and CDR2 SNEGSKA (reference sequence). V was shortened by 1 base and J by 8 bases, with 17 bases between the two germline ends. This CDR3 has 15 amino acids. This chain's CDR3 is CSARAGATWGEKLFF. The CDR3 DNA sequence: TGCAGTGCTAGAGCCGGGGCCACCTGGGGAGAAAAACTGTTTTTT.

This clonotype has only a few counts. The V gene is TRBV4-3, the J gene TRBJ2-3; a possible D gene is TRBD1 (6 bases). This CDR3 contains 16 residues. V lost 0 bases, J lost 1 base, and 11 bases lay in between. The germline CDR1 and CDR2 sequences are LGHNA and YSLEER. CDR3 bases: TGCGCCAGCAGCCAAGAAGGACAGTTCGGCACAGATACGCAGTATTTT. Amino acid sequence: CASSQEGQFGTDTQYF.

This clonotype was observed a few times. The chain employs TRBV5-1 and TRBJ2-1; weak D call: TRBD2 (5 bases). Germline loops: CDR1 SGHRS, CDR2 YFSETQ. V lost 3 bases and J 4 bases, leaving 11 bases between the germline ends. This CDR3 region has 14 residues. The CDR3 region has the DNA TGCGCCAGCAGCTACCGGGAACAATACAATGAGCAGTTCTTC. Translation gives CASSYREQYNEQFF.

The chain employs TRBV5-1 and TRBJ2-4, with D perhaps given as TRBD1 or TRBD2 (5 bases each). The CDR3 covers 16 residues. Germline CDR1 and CDR2: SGHRS and YFSETQ. With 0 bases removed from V and 8 bases from J, the gap between germline ends came to 18 bases. The CDR3 protein is CASSLAGRSGGDIQYF. For the CDR3, the DNA is TGCGCCAGCAGCTTGGCCGGTCGCTCTGGGGGAGACATTCAGTACTTC.

This sequence joins TRBV28 and TRBJ2-7; D possibly corresponds to TRBD1 (5 bases). V was pared by 8 bases and J by 9 bases, with 17 bases between. Germline values: CDR1 MDHEN, CDR2 SYDVKM. The CDR3 has 12 residues. In DNA form, the CDR3 reads TGTGCCAGCGGCCGTTCCAGGGTCGGGCAGTACTTC. Its protein is CASGRSRVGQYF.

The V call is TRBV30, the J call TRBJ2-2; tentative D call: TRBD1 (5 bases). The length of the CDR3 is 14 residues. Per germline, CDR1 GTSNPN and CDR2 SVGIG (reference sequence). The ends were cut back, 3 bases at V and 1 base at J, with 9 bases in the middle. CDR3: CAWSVTGNTGELFF. CDR3 DNA: TGTGCCTGGAGCGTTACAGGGAACACCGGGGAGCTGTTTTTT.